This T cell receptor beta chain was retrieved from a study of lymphopenia after photon versus proton radiotherapy. Some clones are missing from TCRdb's copy, which holds only in-frame ones; the method was immunoSEQ multiplex PCR. This table has tens of thousands of clones, about 90% appearing once. Whole-study findings and limits: A bigger post-nadir fall in TCR diversity correlated inversely with survival time in deceased patients. Oligoclonal CD8+ Temra expansion after nadir drove photon patients' diversity drop. Photon-treated patients lost naive T cells and TCR diversity; proton-treated stayed stable.

About this clone itself: Its cognate antigen is unknown.

The receptor was derived from a man at least 80 years old with esophageal cancer. The sequencing used peripheral blood, collected from a patient treated with proton-based radiotherapy.

The CDR3 DNA sequence: TGTGCCAGTAGTACCCCACGTCAGGGGTTCTCCTACAATGAGCAGTTCTTC. This translates into CASSTPRQGFSYNEQFF. The chain has TRBV19 and TRBJ2-1; possibly TRBD1 for D (6 bases). This CDR3 contains 17 residues. V was cut by 4 bases and J by 0 bases, with 16 bases left in between. The V gene's germline CDR1 is LNHDA and CDR2 SQIVND (reference sequence).